This is a list of T cell receptor beta chains from one sample in a study of T cell changes during pregnancy in multiple sclerosis. Assay: immunoSEQ multiplex PCR; the TCRdb copy retains only in-frame clones and omits some. The table shows 57,000 or so clones, with approximately 90% occurring only once. This specimen was peripheral blood, taken after pregnancy. Receptors were obtained from a female donor in good health, enrolled as a control in a pregnancy study. Both conserved end residues are part of each CDR3. The D gene is left open where the match is weak. A row's size may be missing; if present it is once, few, many or a size class.

j_gene,abundance,v_gene,d_gene,CDR3nt,CDR3aa
TRBJ1-2,once,TRBV28,NA,TGTGCCAGTTTGAGGGACTATGGCTACACCTTC,CASLRDYGYTF
TRBJ2-1,NA,TRBV27,TRBD1,TGTGCCAGCAGTTTTTCCTACACCGGGACAGGTTACAATGAGCAGTTCTTC,CASSFSYTGTGYNEQFF
TRBJ2-3,NA,TRBV19,TRBD2,TGTGCCAGTAGTATGTTAGGACTAGCGTCTAGCACAGATACGCAGTATTTT,CASSMLGLASSTDTQYF
TRBJ2-1,NA,TRBV5-4,TRBD2,TGTGCCAGCAGCTTGGAGGCGGGAGGTGAGCAGTTCTTC,CASSLEAGGEQFF
TRBJ2-6,NA,TRBV28,NA,TGTGCCAGCGAATCAGGCTCTGGGGCCAACGTCCTGACTTTC,CASESGSGANVLTF
TRBJ2-2,NA,TRBV10-3,TRBD2,TGTGCCATCAGTGATGGGACTAGCGGAGTGAACACCGGGGAGCTGTTTTTT,CAISDGTSGVNTGELFF
TRBJ2-3,NA,TRBV5-1,TRBD2,TGCGCCAGCAGCTTAGGACTAGAGCGAGATACGCAGTATTTT,CASSLGLERDTQYF
TRBJ2-7,NA,TRBV7-9,TRBD2,TGTGCCAGCAGCTCCCAGCGGGAGGCCCATACTTACGAGCAGTACTTC,CASSSQREAHTYEQYF
TRBJ2-1,NA,TRBV29-1,TRBD2,TGCAGCGTCGAATATAGCGGGAGGGCCCTTTACAATGAGCAGTTCTTC,CSVEYSGRALYNEQFF
TRBJ2-7,NA,TRBV27,TRBD2,TGTGCCAGCAGTTTAATTACTAGCGGAGGATTATACGAGCAGTACTTC,CASSLITSGGLYEQYF
TRBJ2-7,once,TRBV19,NA,TGTGCCAGTAGTCCGTGGGGGGACGGGCACTACGAGCAGTACTTC,CASSPWGDGHYEQYF
TRBJ2-3,NA,TRBV5-1,TRBD2,TGCGCCAGCAGCTTCGGGACTAGCGGGAGCACGGATACGCAGTATTTT,CASSFGTSGSTDTQYF
TRBJ1-5,NA,TRBV7-2,TRBD1,TGTGCCAGCAGCTTAGACAGGGGGCTCAATCAGCCCCAGCATTTT,CASSLDRGLNQPQHF
TRBJ2-3,NA,TRBV6-5,NA,TGTGCCAGCAGTTATCAGGTTAGCACAGATACGCAGTATTTT,CASSYQVSTDTQYF
TRBJ2-3,NA,TRBV10-3,TRBD2,TGTGCCATCAGTGAGCCACCGGGACTAGCGAATAAAGATACGCAGTATTTT,CAISEPPGLANKDTQYF
TRBJ1-1,NA,TRBV6-5,NA,TGTGCCAGCAGTCCCCAGGGGAAGGGGACTGAAGCTTTCTTT,CASSPQGKGTEAFF
TRBJ2-3,NA,TRBV28,NA,TGTGCCAGCAGTTCTTATCGGGGAGGCACAGATACGCAGTATTTT,CASSSYRGGTDTQYF
TRBJ2-7,NA,TRBV18,TRBD1,TGTGCCAGCTCACCACGGGGGACAGGGAACGAGCAGTACTTC,CASSPRGTGNEQYF
TRBJ1-2,NA,TRBV9,NA,TGTGCCAGCAGCACATTCAAAACAGGGGGCTACACCTTC,CASSTFKTGGYTF
TRBJ1-2,NA,TRBV9,TRBD1,TGTGCCAGCAGCGCCAGCCTCAACCACAGGGGTGGCTACACCTTC,CASSASLNHRGGYTF
TRBJ1-5,NA,TRBV5-5,TRBD1,TGTGCCAGCAGCTCTTCACAGGGGAATCAGCCCCAGCATTTT,CASSSSQGNQPQHF
TRBJ1-4,NA,TRBV7-9,TRBD1,TGTGCCAGCAGCTTGGGACAGGCCACAACTAATGAAAAACTGTTTTTT,CASSLGQATTNEKLFF
TRBJ2-7,NA,TRBV28,TRBD2,TGTGCCAGCAGTTTATTTGGCGGGAGGGGATTGAGGGAGCAGTACTTC,CASSLFGGRGLREQYF
TRBJ1-5,NA,TRBV30,NA,TGTGCCTGGAGTGTAACCCTATATAGCAATCAGCCCCAGCATTTT,CAWSVTLYSNQPQHF
TRBJ1-2,NA,TRBV29-1,TRBD1,TGCAGCGTTGAAGGGGACAGGGACTATGGCTACACCTTC,CSVEGDRDYGYTF
TRBJ1-5,once,TRBV2,TRBD1,TGTGCCAGCAGTGAGGACAGGGGGGAACGGCCCCAGCATTTT,CASSEDRGERPQHF